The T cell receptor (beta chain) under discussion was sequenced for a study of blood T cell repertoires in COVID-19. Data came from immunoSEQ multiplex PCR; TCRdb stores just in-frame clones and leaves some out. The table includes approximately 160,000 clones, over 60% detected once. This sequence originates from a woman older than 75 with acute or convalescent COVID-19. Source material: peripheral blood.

The CDR3 coding sequence is TGTGCTAGTGGTAGAGGAGAGAGCAACAATGAGCAGTTCTTC. The encoded protein is CASGRGESNNEQFF. The rearrangement links TRBV12-5 to TRBJ2-1, with D unclear. The germline V and J ends were trimmed by 5 bases and 5 bases, with 13 bases remaining between them. The CDR3 sequence is 14 residues long. CDR1 is LGHNT and CDR2 is FRNRAP in the germline V gene.